The 10 T cell receptor beta chains presented below share a single source sample, sequenced in a study of blood T cell repertoires in COVID-19 (dated by TCRdb to between 2020 and 2021). Library prep was done by the immunoSEQ multiplex PCR assay. TCRdb re-hosts the immuneACCESS table, in-frame sequences only. Its copies lack some clones; in the studies checked, an unresolved V gene accounts for under half of them, and the cause for the rest is not known. Present in this sample are just under 20,000 clones, just over 90% of which were seen just once. The leading ten clones occupy roughly 3.9% of the sample. The sequencing input was peripheral blood. The receptor set was obtained from a woman aged 50 to 65 with active COVID-19.

The chain uses TRBV5-1 and TRBJ2-1; 7 bases agree with TRBD2. This CDR3 has 14 residues. Germline trimming cut 0 bases from V and 6 bases from J; bases unmatched to any gene: 3. CDR1 and CDR2 (germline): SGHRS, YFSETQ. CDR3 region: CASSLVTSANEQFF. Written as DNA, the CDR3 is TGCGCCAGCAGCTTGGTAACTAGCGCCAATGAGCAGTTCTTC.

The chain recombines TRBV21-1 with TRBJ1-1; TRBD1 is taken as the D call from the table, unchecked against the DNA. TRBV21-1 is designated a pseudogene. The CDR3 length is 15 residues. Written as DNA, the CDR3 is TGTGCCAGAACTAATCAGGACAGAGTGAACACTGAAGCTTTCTTT. It translates to CARTNQDRVNTEAFF.

The chain uses TRBV29-1 and TRBJ2-7, with 9 bases lining up with TRBD2. Germline assignment: CDR1 SQVTM and CDR2 ANQGSEA. The CDR3 is 13 amino acids. The V gene end was trimmed by 5 bases and the J gene end by 3 bases; junction bases not matched to a gene: 5. The CDR3 DNA reads as TGCAGCGTTAGGACTAGCGTTGTCTACGAGCAGTACTTC. Its protein is CSVRTSVVYEQYF.

V usage is TRBV5-1 and J usage is TRBJ2-5; 10 bases fit TRBD1. This CDR3 is 17 amino acids long. V was pared by 0 bases and J by 2 bases, with 7 bases of the junction left unmatched. CDR1 is SGHRS and CDR2 is YFSETQ in the germline V gene. The CDR3 nucleotides read TGCGCCAGCAGCTTGGAGCCGGGACAGGGGATACAAGAGACCCAGTACTTC. Translating gives CASSLEPGQGIQETQYF.

This sequence joins TRBV28 and TRBJ1-1, with 9 bases that match TRBD1. Trimming at V came to 6 bases and at J to 3 bases, leaving 11 bases not matched to a gene. CDR3 length: 16 amino acids. Germline CDR1 and CDR2: MDHEN and SYDVKM. The CDR3 DNA follows: TGTGCCAGCAGAGCCCTCACAGGGGGCTCGGACACTGAAGCTTTCTTT. Protein: CASRALTGGSDTEAFF.

The chain employs TRBV30 and TRBJ1-5; D remains ambiguous. The CDR3 runs to 15 residues. CDR1 and CDR2 from the germline V gene are GTSNPN and SVGIG (reference sequence). Trimming removed 0 bases at V and 5 bases at J, with 14 bases between. The CDR3 DNA reads TGTGCCTGGAGTGTATCGAACCGCCGGGATCAGCCCCAGCATTTT. Its protein is CAWSVSNRRDQPQHF.

The V call is TRBV19, the J call TRBJ2-3; 12 bases agree with TRBD2. Germline V gene sequence: CDR1 LNHDA, CDR2 SQIVND (reference sequence). J gave up 4 bases and V 4 bases, and 3 bases lay outside the gene matches. The CDR3 extends over 15 amino acids. The CDR3: CASSSGLAGPDTQYF. The CDR3 DNA is TGTGCCAGTAGTAGCGGACTAGCGGGACCAGATACGCAGTATTTT.

The chain links TRBV19 to TRBJ2-1; no clear D. The V and J ends lost 3 bases and 6 bases respectively, with 9 bases between them. Germline assignment: CDR1 LNHDA and CDR2 SQIVND (reference sequence). The CDR3 covers 13 residues. The CDR3 coding sequence is TGTGCCAGTAGTATGCCCCTCGGCAATGAGCAGTTCTTC. The encoded protein is CASSMPLGNEQFF.

This rearrangement joins TRBV28 to TRBJ2-3, with D possibly TRBD1 on 5 matching bases. CDR1 is MDHEN, CDR2 SYDVKM, per germline. The V gene lost 8 bases and the J gene lost 2 bases, with 20 bases spanning the gap. The CDR3 has 16 amino acids. This CDR3 reads CASVRVGAGYTDTQYF. Written as DNA, the CDR3 is TGTGCCAGCGTCCGGGTAGGGGCAGGGTACACAGATACGCAGTATTTT.

In DNA form, the CDR3 reads TGTGCCAGCAGTTACTCAGGGGGCGGTTACGGCTACACCTTC. This gives the protein CASSYSGGGYGYTF. The chain uses TRBV28 and TRBJ1-2; 8 bases are a match to TRBD1. Germline assignment: CDR1 MDHEN and CDR2 SYDVKM. V was pared by 4 bases and J by 8 bases, with 9 bases of the junction left unmatched. The length of the CDR3 is 14 residues.